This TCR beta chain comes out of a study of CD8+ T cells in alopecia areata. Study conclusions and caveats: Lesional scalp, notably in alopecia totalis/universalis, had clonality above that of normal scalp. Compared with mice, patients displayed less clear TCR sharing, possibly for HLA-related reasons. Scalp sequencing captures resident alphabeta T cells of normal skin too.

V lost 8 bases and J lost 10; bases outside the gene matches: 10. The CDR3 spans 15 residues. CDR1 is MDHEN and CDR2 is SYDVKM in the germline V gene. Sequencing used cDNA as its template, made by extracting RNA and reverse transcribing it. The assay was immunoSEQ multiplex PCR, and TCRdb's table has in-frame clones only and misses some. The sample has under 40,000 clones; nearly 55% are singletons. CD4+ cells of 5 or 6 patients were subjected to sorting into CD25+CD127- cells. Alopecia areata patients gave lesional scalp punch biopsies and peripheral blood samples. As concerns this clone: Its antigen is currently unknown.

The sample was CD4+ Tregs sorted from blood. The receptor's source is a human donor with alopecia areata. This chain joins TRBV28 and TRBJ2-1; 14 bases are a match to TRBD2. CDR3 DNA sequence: TGTGCCAGCGGAAAAGGGACTAGCGGGAGTCAGGAGCAGTTCTTC. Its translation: CASGKGTSGSQEQFF.